The 28 T cell receptor beta chains reported below all come from one sample, sequenced in a study of T cell repertoires in ileal Crohn's disease. Time point described: neoterminal ileum biopsy at postoperative endoscopy, about 6 months after surgery. The data were produced by immunoSEQ multiplex PCR, yet TCRdb's version contains in-frame clones alone and is incomplete. This table holds roughly 62,000 clones, 85% to 90% found once. The sequencing sample was made of ileal tissue. These receptors were taken from an adult with Crohn's disease.

The rearrangement joins TRBV6-6 to TRBJ1-3; the D is unclear. CDR1 and CDR2 from the germline V gene are MNHNY and SVGAGI (reference sequence). CDR3 length equals 14 residues. V was shortened by 6 bases and J by 2 bases, with 11 bases between the two germline ends. The CDR3 DNA sequence: TGTGCCAGCAGGCCTGGAGGGACTGGAAACACCATATATTTT. It is translated as CASRPGGTGNTIYF.

The gene calls are TRBV5-1 and TRBJ2-2; TRBD1 agrees at 7 bases. Germline lookup yields CDR1 SGHRS and CDR2 YFSETQ. The CDR3 spans 14 residues. V gave up 5 bases and J gave up 5 bases; unmatched junction bases: 6. CDR3 nucleotide sequence: TGCGCCAGCAGTTGGGGGACAGCGACCGGGGAGCTGTTTTTT. Protein: CASSWGTATGELFF.

This clone was seen just once. The CDR3 bases are TGTGCCAGCAGCGTACCCGAGGATCCAATGACTGGGACTGAAGCTTTCTTT. Its translation is CASSVPEDPMTGTEAFF. V usage is TRBV9 and J usage is TRBJ1-1; D gene ambiguous. The germline gives CDR1 SGDLS, CDR2 YYNGEE. The ends were cut back, 1 base at V and 5 bases at J, with 21 bases in the middle. The CDR3 spans 17 residues. The full variable domain, rest sourced from reference TRBV9 and TRBJ1-1, is DSGVTQTPKHLITATGQRVTLRCSPRSGDLSVYWYQQSLDQGLQFLIQYYNGEERAKGNILERFSAQQFPDLHSELNLSSLELGDSALYFCASSVPEDPMTGTEAFFGQGTRLTVV.

Regarding this clone: A read error may produce the germline difference seen at one junction end. This rearrangement joins TRBV7-7 to TRBJ2-7, with 8 bases identical to TRBD1. Germline V gene data show CDR1 as SSHAT and CDR2 as FNYEAQ (reference sequence). The CDR3 extends over 13 amino acids. The CDR3 sequence: CASSLSTGDEQYF. The DNA for the CDR3 is TGTGCTAGCAGCCTGTCGACAGGGGACGAGCAGTACTTC.

The chain joins TRBV30 to TRBJ1-5; 9 nucleotides line up with TRBD1. This CDR3 spans 13 amino acids. Germline lookup yields CDR1 GTSNPN and CDR2 SVGIG (reference sequence). Trimming took 2 bases from V and 7 from J; bases not matched to a gene: 3. In DNA, the CDR3 is TGTGCCTGGAGTACAGGGGGCGCACAGCCCCAGCATTTT. Protein product: CAWSTGGAQPQHF. Full variable domain (rest looked up from reference TRBV30 and TRBJ1-5): SQTIHQWPATLVQPVGSPLSLECTVEGTSNPNLYWYRQAAGRGLQLLFYSVGIGQISSEVPQNLSASRPQDRQFILSSKKLLLSDSGFYLCAWSTGGAQPQHFGDGTRLSIL.

This clone was observed a single time. The chain combines TRBV27 with TRBJ2-7; 9 bases line up with TRBD1. Germline V CDR1 and CDR2: MNHEY, SMNVEV (reference sequence). The CDR3 covers 16 residues. J was trimmed by 2 bases and V by 6 bases; bases with no gene match: 11. CDR3 residues: CASRGDSGQGPYEQYF. In DNA form, the CDR3 reads TGTGCCAGCAGGGGGGACTCAGGACAGGGGCCCTACGAGCAGTACTTC.

The V call is TRBV2, the J call TRBJ2-6; possibly TRBD2 for D (5 bases). Germline loops: CDR1 SNHLY, CDR2 FYNNEI. The CDR3 is made up of 19 amino acids. V lost 6 bases and J 0 bases, leaving 21 bases between the germline ends. Here the CDR3 DNA reads TGTGCCAGCAGGACCGGGATCTCAATAACGAGCTCTGGGGCCAACGTCCTGACTTTC. Translation: CASRTGISITSSGANVLTF.

The table lists this clone with a count of one. This chain connects TRBV28 to TRBJ1-5, with 9 bases lining up with TRBD1. CDR1 and CDR2 from the germline V gene are MDHEN and SYDVKM. This CDR3 contains 18 residues. The junction had 13 bases not matched to a gene; V was cut back by 2 bases and J by 5 bases. CDR3 in DNA: TGTGCCAGCAGTTTAAATTCCCTCGGGACAGGGATTTATCAGCCCCAGCATTTT. It specifies CASSLNSLGTGIYQPQHF. The full variable domain, its missing parts supplied by reference TRBV28 and TRBJ1-5, is DVKVTQSSRYLVKRTGEKVFLECVQDMDHENMFWYRQDPGLGLRLIYFSYDVKMKEKGDIPEGYSVSREKKERFSLILESASTNQTSMYLCASSLNSLGTGIYQPQHFGDGTRLSIL.

The rearrangement joins TRBV28 to TRBJ1-5; D unclear. This CDR3 is 12 amino acids long. Germline V gene lookup returns CDR1 MDHEN and CDR2 SYDVKM. The V and J ends lost 7 bases and 2 bases respectively, with 6 bases between them. In nucleotides, the CDR3 is TGTGCCAGCAATCAGGGCAATCAGCCCCAGCATTTT. Residues: CASNQGNQPQHF.

Turning to this clone: Different DNA sequences within this sample yield the same CDR3. The chain employs TRBV18 and TRBJ2-3; D not certain. The CDR3 runs 12 residues. Trimming took off 6 bases at V and 1 base at J, with 5 bases between the two ends. The germline CDR1 and CDR2 sequences are KGHSH and LQKENI. CDR3 in amino acids: CASSPGTDTQYF. The CDR3 region has the DNA TGTGCCAGCTCGCCGGGCACAGATACGCAGTATTTT.

The chain uses TRBV5-1 and TRBJ2-5, with TRBD1 matching 7 bases. The CDR3 is 13 residues long. Trimming at V came to 1 base and at J to 5 bases, leaving 2 bases not matched to a gene. Germline V CDR1 and CDR2: SGHRS, YFSETQ. The CDR3 bases are TGCGCCAGCAGCTTGACAGGGGTGGAGACCCAGTACTTC. Protein: CASSLTGVETQYF.

A note on this clone: Other nucleotide sequences from this sample produce the same CDR3. In DNA, the CDR3 is TGCAGTGCTAGAGTACAGGGCGGCTACACCTTC. Its protein is CSARVQGGYTF. The rearrangement links TRBV20-1 to TRBJ1-2; D is possibly TRBD1 (6 bases). V was trimmed by 1 base and J by 8 bases, leaving 8 bases between them. Germline-derived CDR1 and CDR2 are DFQATT and SNEGSKA (reference sequence). The CDR3 consists of 11 residues.

The chain couples TRBV14 to TRBJ2-5; D is perhaps TRBD2 (5 bases). The CDR3 totals 15 residues. The germline V and J ends were trimmed by 2 bases and 5 bases, with 15 bases remaining between them. In germline, CDR1 is SGHDN, CDR2 FVKESK. CDR3 protein: CASSQIPSLTETQYF. The CDR3 DNA follows: TGTGCCAGCAGCCAAATCCCTAGCTTAACGGAGACCCAGTACTTC.

The chain carries TRBV2 and TRBJ1-3; no clear D. The CDR3 has 13 amino acids. In germline, CDR1 is SNHLY, CDR2 FYNNEI. V was cut by 9 bases and J by 2 bases, with 11 bases left in between. The CDR3 region is CARQPRAGNTIYF. In DNA form, the CDR3 reads TGTGCCAGACAGCCTCGCGCTGGAAACACCATATATTTT. The entire variable domain, with the rest obtained from reference TRBV2 and TRBJ1-3, is as follows: EPEVTQTPSHQVTQMGQEVILRCVPISNHLYFYWYRQILGQKVEFLVSFYNNEISEKSEIFDDQFSVERPDGSNFTLKIRSTKLEDSAMYFCARQPRAGNTIYFGEGSWLTVV.

The CDR3 is CASRPRQQQDTQYF. DNA for the CDR3: TGCGCCAGCAGACCGCGACAGCAGCAAGATACGCAGTATTTT. The rearrangement joins TRBV5-1 to TRBJ2-3, with D tentatively TRBD1 (5 bases). Germline values: CDR1 SGHRS, CDR2 YFSETQ. CDR3 length equals 14 residues. Trimming took 5 bases from V and 5 from J, leaving 15 bases between them.

This chain uses TRBV2 with TRBJ1-2, with D possibly TRBD1 on 6 matching bases. Germline CDR1 and CDR2: SNHLY and FYNNEI. The CDR3 loop spans 13 amino acids. The V end was cut by 6 bases, the J end by 1 base, with 9 bases between. The CDR3 DNA sequence: TGTGCCAGCAGCGTGGACAGTAACTATGGCTACACCTTC. It codes for CASSVDSNYGYTF.

This chain connects TRBV25-1 to TRBJ2-1, with TRBD1 matching 9 bases. The V segment lost 5 bases and the J segment 4 bases; nucleotides outside the gene matches: 6. Germline V gene data show CDR1 as MGHDK and CDR2 as SYGVNS. This CDR3 region has 15 residues. This CDR3 reads CASSKPGQGYNEQFF. CDR3 sequence (DNA): TGTGCCAGCAGTAAACCGGGACAGGGATACAATGAGCAGTTCTTC.

V and J are TRBV27 and TRBJ1-5; 10 nucleotides line up with TRBD1. This CDR3 has 17 residues. The germline gives CDR1 MNHEY, CDR2 SMNVEV (reference sequence). The V segment lost 5 bases and the J segment 2 bases; nucleotides outside the gene matches: 9. The CDR3 DNA is TGTGCCAGCAGTGACAGGGGGCCGTTCGGAGGCAATCAGCCCCAGCATTTT. It is translated as CASSDRGPFGGNQPQHF.

V is TRBV5-8 and J is TRBJ1-5; D is unclear. The CDR3 spans 15 residues. Germline CDR1 is SGHTS and CDR2 is YDEGEE. The ends were cut back, 1 base at V and 5 bases at J, with 13 bases in the middle. The CDR3 loop reads CASSLNTISDQPQHF. CDR3 nucleotide sequence: TGTGCCAGCAGCTTGAATACGATCAGCGATCAGCCCCAGCATTTT. Complete variable domain (other parts from reference TRBV5-8 and TRBJ1-5): EAGVTQSPTHLIKTRGQQATLRCSPISGHTSVYWYQQALGLGLQFLLWYDEGEERNRGNFPPRFSGRQFPNYSSELNVNALELEDSALYLCASSLNTISDQPQHFGDGTRLSIL.

This chain links TRBV15 with TRBJ1-3, with 8 bases matching TRBD1. Per germline, CDR1 LNHNV and CDR2 YYDKDF (reference sequence). The CDR3 has 15 residues. Trimming at V came to 3 bases and at J to 4 bases, leaving 5 bases not matched to a gene. Here the CDR3 reads CATSSQGARGNTIYF. The CDR3 DNA sequence: TGTGCCACCAGCAGCCAGGGGGCGCGGGGAAACACCATATATTTT. Using reference TRBV15 and TRBJ1-3 for the parts outside the CDR3, the full variable domain is DAMVIQNPRYQVTQFGKPVTLSCSQTLNHNVMYWYQQKSSQAPKLLFHYYDKDFNNEADTPDNFQSRRPNTSFCFLDIRSPGLGDTAMYLCATSSQGARGNTIYFGEGSWLTVV.

Only one count was recorded for this clone. The rearrangement links TRBV5-4 to TRBJ2-3; D not resolved. From germline, CDR1 is SGHNT and CDR2 YYREEE (reference sequence). The CDR3 is 11 amino acids. The V and J ends lost 3 bases and 6 bases respectively, with 5 bases between them. The CDR3: CASSWADTQYF. The CDR3 DNA reads as TGTGCCAGCAGCTGGGCGGATACGCAGTATTTT.

V is TRBV4-2 and J is TRBJ2-2, with D possibly being TRBD2 (5 bases). Germline-derived CDR1 and CDR2 are LGHNA and YNFKEQ. Trimming shortened V by 0 bases and J by 7 bases, and 6 bases separated the two germline ends. The CDR3 length is 13 residues. The CDR3 bases are TGTGCCAGCAGCCAAGAAACTAGCGGGGAGCTGTTTTTT. It yields the protein CASSQETSGELFF.

The chain uses TRBV15 and TRBJ1-6; 7 bases align to TRBD1. V lost 2 bases, J lost 7 bases, and 5 bases stayed unmatched. CDR3 size: 15 residues. CDR1 and CDR2 (germline): LNHNV, YYDKDF (reference sequence). The CDR3 DNA follows: TGTGCCACCAGCAGATCCCGACAGGGAAATTCACCCCTCCACTTT. Protein product: CATSRSRQGNSPLHF.

The rearrangement links TRBV11-1 to TRBJ1-1; D not resolved. The CDR3 is 14 residues long. CDR1 is SGHAT, CDR2 FQDESV, per germline (reference sequence). Trimming removed 1 base at V and 2 bases at J, with 8 bases between. This chain's CDR3 is CASSLVSGNTEAFF. As DNA, the CDR3 is TGTGCCAGCAGCTTAGTTTCGGGTAACACTGAAGCTTTCTTT.

The genes are TRBV29-1 and TRBJ1-2; weak D call: TRBD1 (5 bases). Germline CDR1 SQVTM, CDR2 ANQGSEA. The CDR3 is 10 residues long. Between the trimmed V and J ends, which lost 6 bases and 6 bases, there was a span of 8 bases. CDR3 amino acids: CSVQDHGYTF. DNA for the CDR3: TGCAGCGTACAGGACCATGGCTACACCTTC.

This chain uses TRBV27 with TRBJ1-1; D is undetermined. V was cut by 2 bases and J by 1 base, with 5 bases left in between. The germline V gene has CDR1 MNHEY and CDR2 SMNVEV (reference sequence). CDR3 length: 13 residues. CDR3 bases: TGTGCCAGCAGTTTACCAGGGAACACTGAAGCTTTCTTT. Encoded protein: CASSLPGNTEAFF.

The chain combines TRBV4-2 with TRBJ2-7, with TRBD1 as a possible D gene (6 bases). The CDR3 covers 15 residues. Germline V gene lookup returns CDR1 LGHNA and CDR2 YNFKEQ. V dropped 0 bases and J dropped 3 bases, with 12 bases sitting between them. DNA of the CDR3: TGTGCCAGCAGCCAAGAAAGGGACATCCTCTACGAGCAGTACTTC. Amino acid sequence: CASSQERDILYEQYF.

This clone has only one observation. V and J are TRBV7-2 and TRBJ2-7; D unclear. This CDR3 has 13 amino acids. CDR1 is SGHTA, CDR2 FQGNSA, per germline. Trimming stripped 2 bases from V and 3 bases from J, with 8 bases between. The CDR3 sequence: CASSLTESYEQYF. DNA of the CDR3: TGTGCCAGCAGCTTAACGGAGAGCTACGAGCAGTACTTC.